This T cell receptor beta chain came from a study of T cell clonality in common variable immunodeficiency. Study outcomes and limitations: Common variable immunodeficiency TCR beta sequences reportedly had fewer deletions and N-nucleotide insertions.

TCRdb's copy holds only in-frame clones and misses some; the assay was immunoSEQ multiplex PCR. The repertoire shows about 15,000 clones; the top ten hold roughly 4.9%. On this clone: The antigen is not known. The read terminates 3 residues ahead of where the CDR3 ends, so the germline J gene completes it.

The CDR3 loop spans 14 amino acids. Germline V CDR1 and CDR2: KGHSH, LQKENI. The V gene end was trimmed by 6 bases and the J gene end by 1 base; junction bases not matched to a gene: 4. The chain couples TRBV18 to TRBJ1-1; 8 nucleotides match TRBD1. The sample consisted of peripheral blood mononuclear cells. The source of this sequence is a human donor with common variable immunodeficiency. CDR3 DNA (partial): TGTGCCAGCTCCTCAGGGACAGGGAACACTGAA. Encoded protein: CASSSGTGNTE. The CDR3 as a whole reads CASSSGTGNTEAFF.